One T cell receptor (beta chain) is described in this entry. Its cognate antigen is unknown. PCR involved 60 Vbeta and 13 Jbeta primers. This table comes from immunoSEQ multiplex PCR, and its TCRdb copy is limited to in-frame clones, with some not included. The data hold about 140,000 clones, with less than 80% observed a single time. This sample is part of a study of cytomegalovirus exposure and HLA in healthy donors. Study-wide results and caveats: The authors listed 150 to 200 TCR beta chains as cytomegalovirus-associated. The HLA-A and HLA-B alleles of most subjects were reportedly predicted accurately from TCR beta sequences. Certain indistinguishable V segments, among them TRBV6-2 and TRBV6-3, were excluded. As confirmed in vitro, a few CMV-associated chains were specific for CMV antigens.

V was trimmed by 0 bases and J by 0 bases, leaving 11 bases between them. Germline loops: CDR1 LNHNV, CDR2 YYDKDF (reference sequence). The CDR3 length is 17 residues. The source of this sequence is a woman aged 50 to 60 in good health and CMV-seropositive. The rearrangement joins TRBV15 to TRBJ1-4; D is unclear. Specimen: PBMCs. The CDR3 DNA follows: TGTGCCACCAGCAGAGATGCGGCAGCTGCAACTAATGAAAAACTGTTTTTT. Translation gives CATSRDAAAATNEKLFF.